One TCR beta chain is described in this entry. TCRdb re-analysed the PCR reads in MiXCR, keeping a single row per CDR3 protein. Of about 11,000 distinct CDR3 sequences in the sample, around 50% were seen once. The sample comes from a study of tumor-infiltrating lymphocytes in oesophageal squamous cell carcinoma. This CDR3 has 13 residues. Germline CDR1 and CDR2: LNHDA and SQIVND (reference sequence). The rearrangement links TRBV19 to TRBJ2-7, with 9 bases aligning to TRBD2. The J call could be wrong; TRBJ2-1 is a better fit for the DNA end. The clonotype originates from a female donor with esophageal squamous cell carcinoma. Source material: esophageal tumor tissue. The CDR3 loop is CATRLAVKNEQFF. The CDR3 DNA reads TGTGCGACTAGACTAGCGGTGAAAAATGAGCAGTTCTTC.